Sequencing of this T cell receptor beta chain was carried out in a study of Tregs in tolerant kidney transplant recipients. Study-wide points: This study did not directly address biological reproducibility.

Using immunoSEQ multiplex PCR, the repertoire was profiled, and TCRdb retains in-frame clones only, with some absent. The top ten clones hold 15% of a sample with nearly 50,000 clones, approximately 90% of them seen once. Recipients received nonmyeloablative bone marrow transplants from related graft donors, with transient mixed chimerism. Of note for this clone: Its antigen is still unknown.

CDR1 and CDR2 from the germline V gene are SGDLS and YYNGEE. The V gene end was trimmed by 4 bases and the J gene end by 6 bases; junction bases not matched to a gene: 16. This CDR3 has 17 amino acids. J is TRBJ2-7 and V is TRBV9; 10 nucleotides agree with TRBD2. This specimen consisted of CD8+ T cells from blood (PBMCs), obtained 12 months after the transplant. The sequence derives from a human patient who received a combined kidney and bone marrow transplant. Some T cells may arise from the graft donor. CDR3 in DNA: TGTGCCAGCAGCCCCCGAGGGGGAGCGGGGGGGCCGCGCGAGCAGTACTTC. Its protein product is CASSPRGGAGGPREQYF.